This is a list of T cell receptor beta chains from one sample in a study of cytomegalovirus exposure and HLA in healthy donors. Assay: immunoSEQ multiplex PCR; the TCRdb copy retains only in-frame clones and omits some. The data contain tens of thousands of clones, approximately 89% of them singletons. Sequenced: PBMCs. Receptor source: a woman between 18 and 29 years old in good health and CMV-seropositive. The CDR3 runs from the conserved cysteine through the conserved F or W. A D gene is named only where the DNA matches it firmly. Size tells how often a clone was seen (once, few, many) or the class of an expanded clone, and some rows leave it out.

>TRBV6-5|TRBJ2-1|TRBD1|.
CASSSRQGKGQFF
TGTGCCAGCAGTAGCCGACAGGGGAAAGGGCAGTTCTTC
>TRBV7-9|TRBJ2-7|.|.
CASSRVGTRGGEQYF
TGTGCCAGCAGCCGAGTAGGGACTCGGGGCGGGGAGCAGTACTTC
>TRBV9|TRBJ2-7|TRBD2|.
CASSVDLLAGFWEQYF
TGTGCCAGCAGCGTAGATCTACTAGCGGGGTTCTGGGAGCAGTACTTC
>TRBV4-2|TRBJ1-3|.|.
CASSPRQASSGNTIYF
TGTGCCAGCAGCCCCCGACAGGCCAGCTCTGGAAACACCATATATTTT
>TRBV4-1|TRBJ2-6|TRBD1|once
CASSPTGATGANVLTF
TGCGCCAGCAGCCCCACAGGGGCTACTGGGGCCAACGTCCTGACTTTC
>TRBV7-6|TRBJ2-5|TRBD2|.
CASSLGALSGGAWETQYF
TGTGCCAGCAGCTTAGGGGCCCTTAGCGGGGGGGCCTGGGAGACCCAGTACTTC
>TRBV14|TRBJ2-7|.|.
CASSQVADTVGPSYEQYF
TGTGCCAGCAGCCAAGTTGCGGACACCGTTGGGCCTTCCTACGAGCAGTACTTC
>TRBV2|TRBJ2-7|.|medium-sized
CASRETWAGYYEQYF
TGTGCCAGCAGGGAGACATGGGCGGGGTACTACGAGCAGTACTTC
>TRBV28|TRBJ1-4|TRBD1|.
CASSSWTGTLNEKLFF
TGTGCCAGCAGTTCCTGGACAGGGACTTTAAATGAAAAACTGTTTTTT
>TRBV7-2|TRBJ1-5|TRBD1|.
CASSKAGTVKNQPQHF
TGTGCCAGCAGCAAGGCCGGGACAGTTAAAAATCAGCCCCAGCATTTT
>TRBV18|TRBJ2-3|.|.
CASSPTRALTDTQYF
TGTGCCAGCTCACCAACTAGGGCCTTGACAGATACGCAGTATTTT
>TRBV28|TRBJ1-4|.|.
CASSYTGNEKLFF
TGTGCCAGCAGTTATACAGGGAATGAAAAACTGTTTTTT
>TRBV29-1|TRBJ2-7|.|.
CSVASGVSLSYEQYF
TGCAGCGTTGCTTCAGGCGTCAGCCTCTCCTACGAGCAGTACTTC
>TRBV5-5|TRBJ2-3|TRBD2|once
CASSLDGSGGTDTQYF
TGTGCCAGCAGCTTGGATGGTAGCGGGGGCACAGATACGCAGTATTTT
>TRBV7-3|TRBJ2-2|.|.
CASSLKLNTGELFF
TGTGCCAGCAGCTTAAAGCTGAACACCGGGGAGCTGTTTTTT
>TRBV18|TRBJ1-3|.|.
CASSPSTGQGGNTIYF
TGTGCCAGCTCACCGTCTACGGGACAAGGGGGAAACACCATATATTTT
>TRBV5-1|TRBJ2-2|TRBD1|.
CASSLGYRGLDTGELFF
TGCGCCAGCAGCTTGGGCTACAGGGGGCTCGACACCGGGGAGCTGTTTTTT
>TRBV6-1|TRBJ1-6|.|.
CASSHSRKNSPLHF
TGTGCCAGCAGCCACTCGCGGAAAAATTCACCCCTCCACTTT
>TRBV5-1|TRBJ2-5|TRBD2|.
CASNPAYSGGAQETQYF
TGCGCCAGCAATCCCGCATATAGCGGGGGGGCCCAAGAGACCCAGTACTTC
>TRBV28|TRBJ2-3|TRBD2|.
CASSQTSGGGADTQYF
TGTGCCAGCAGTCAGACTAGCGGGGGGGGTGCAGATACGCAGTATTTT
>TRBV7-2|TRBJ1-2|.|.
CASSLAWGEGYTF
TGTGCCAGCAGCTTAGCCTGGGGGGAGGGCTACACCTTC
>TRBV13|TRBJ2-7|.|once
CASSPTSGSYEQYF
TGTGCCAGCAGCCCCACTAGTGGGTCCTACGAGCAGTACTTC
>TRBV28|TRBJ1-4|TRBD1|.
CASSPRTGELFF
TGTGCCAGCAGTCCGCGGACAGGGGAACTGTTTTTT
>TRBV23-1|TRBJ1-1|.|.
CASSQCSREAFF
TGCGCCAGCAGTCAATGTTCCCGTGAAGCTTTCTTT
>TRBV18|TRBJ1-3|.|.
CASSPDRSSGNTIYF
TGTGCCAGCTCACCAGACAGGAGCTCTGGAAACACCATATATTTT
>TRBV6-6|TRBJ2-2|.|.
CASSSGQFGTGELFF
TGTGCCAGCAGTTCAGGACAGTTTGGTACCGGGGAGCTGTTTTTT
>TRBV19|TRBJ1-5|TRBD1|.
CATLKQGYSNQPQHF
TGTGCCACCCTCAAACAGGGGTATAGCAATCAGCCCCAGCATTTT
>TRBV4-1|TRBJ2-7|.|.
CASSQGQTQYF
TGCGCCAGCAGCCAAGGACAGACTCAGTACTTC
>TRBV5-1|TRBJ2-4|.|once
CASSLGGAKNIQYF
TGCGCCAGCAGCTTGGGAGGGGCCAAAAACATTCAGTACTTC
>TRBV30|TRBJ1-3|.|.
CAWSVGDYSGNTIYF
TGTGCCTGGAGTGTAGGCGACTACTCTGGAAACACCATATATTTT
>TRBV28|TRBJ2-1|.|.
CASRPIGGQLLF
TGTGCCAGCAGGCCTATAGGTGGACAGCTTCTCTTC
>TRBV9|TRBJ2-1|.|.
CASSEGVSSYNEQFF
TGTGCCAGCAGCGAGGGGGTGAGCTCCTACAATGAGCAGTTCTTC
>TRBV5-1|TRBJ2-7|.|.
CASSLAMGASGYEQYF
TGCGCCAGCAGCTTGGCGATGGGGGCTAGCGGCTACGAGCAGTACTTC
>TRBV7-9|TRBJ2-5|.|.
CASSSPVQETQYF
TGTGCCAGCAGTTCTCCGGTTCAAGAGACCCAGTACTTC
>TRBV27|TRBJ2-3|TRBD2|.
CASSSLLAGGPTDTQYF
TGTGCCAGCAGTTCCCTACTAGCGGGGGGCCCCACAGATACGCAGTATTTT
>TRBV28|TRBJ2-7|TRBD2|.
CASSFLAGYEQYF
TGTGCCAGCAGTTTCCTAGCGGGGTACGAGCAGTACTTC
>TRBV7-2|TRBJ2-3|.|.
CASSLQQGGTDTQYF
TGTGCCAGCAGCTTACAACAGGGAGGCACAGATACGCAGTATTTT
>TRBV10-3|TRBJ1-2|.|.
CAISEDRNYGYTF
TGTGCCATCAGTGAGGACAGAAACTATGGCTACACCTTC
>TRBV5-1|TRBJ2-3|TRBD2|once
CASSSRTSGFTDTQYF
TGCGCCAGCAGCTCAAGGACTAGCGGGTTCACAGATACGCAGTATTTT
>TRBV19|TRBJ2-1|TRBD2|.
CASSAGLSGGAHEQFF
TGTGCCAGTAGTGCGGGTTTGAGCGGGGGGGCCCATGAGCAGTTCTTC
>TRBV5-1|TRBJ2-1|TRBD2|.
CASSEASGALNEQFF
TGCGCCAGCAGCGAAGCTAGCGGGGCCCTCAATGAGCAGTTCTTC
>TRBV10-3|TRBJ2-3|.|.
CAISEGRQGKYF
TGTGCCATCAGTGAGGGTCGCCAGGGGAAGTATTTT
>TRBV6-1|TRBJ2-2|TRBD1|.
CASSETPGQGTGELFF
TGTGCCAGCAGTGAGACTCCGGGACAGGGCACCGGGGAGCTGTTTTTT
>TRBV20-1|TRBJ1-2|.|few
CSASVGARYTF
TGCAGTGCTAGTGTAGGGGCTCGCTACACCTTC